This TCR beta chain was sequenced in a study of PD-1 blockade in classical Hodgkin lymphoma. Noted time point: cycle 4 day 1 (C4D1), after more than five weeks of nivolumab. All patients relapsed after autologous stem cell transplantation, and brentuximab vedotin exposure varied. The study purified CD4+ T cells from thawed PBMCs using magnetic negative selection. Sequencing used immunoSEQ multiplex PCR; TCRdb keeps in-frame clones, though not all of them. The data show 20,000 to 25,000 clones, around 68% seen once. The germline V and J ends were trimmed by 3 bases and 1 base, with 24 bases remaining between them. CDR3 size: 18 residues. Per germline, CDR1 SQVTM and CDR2 ANQGSEA. This clone was counted once.

The TCR was taken from a human donor with classical Hodgkin lymphoma. The rearrangement uses TRBV29-1 and TRBJ2-5; weak D call: TRBD2 (5 bases). Source: CD4+ T cells from blood, taken before the fourth cycle of nivolumab. CDR3 region: CSVDGGWGIPSFQETQYF. In DNA form, the CDR3 reads TGCAGCGTTGATGGAGGTTGGGGAATCCCTTCCTTCCAAGAGACCCAGTACTTC.